This record covers a single TCR beta chain. Authors' data handling: Estimated nucleated cell counts came from reference gene primer amplification. Generated by immunoSEQ multiplex PCR, the TCRdb table keeps only in-frame clones and is missing some. That table gives V, J and clone size, and the DNA gave D and trimming. The repertoire includes about 250,000 clones, about 86% of them detected once, and around 6% sits in the top ten. This record belongs to a study of blood T cell repertoires in COVID-19. Overall study: PBMCs, B-cell-depleted T cells, or T cells were the source of the cDNA or gDNA that made up the material.

The V gene's germline CDR1 is GTSNPN and CDR2 SVGIG (reference sequence). This CDR3 contains 17 residues. V trimming: 2 bases; J trimming: 1 base; junction bases outside the gene matches: 8. The sequence came from a man at least 80 years old with acute or convalescent COVID-19. Sequences were obtained from peripheral blood. The chain employs TRBV30 and TRBJ2-2; 9 bases are a match to TRBD2. The DNA for the CDR3 is TGTGCCTGGAGTTTCCACTCACTAGCGGGGAACACCGGGGAGCTGTTTTTT. Amino acid sequence: CAWSFHSLAGNTGELFF.